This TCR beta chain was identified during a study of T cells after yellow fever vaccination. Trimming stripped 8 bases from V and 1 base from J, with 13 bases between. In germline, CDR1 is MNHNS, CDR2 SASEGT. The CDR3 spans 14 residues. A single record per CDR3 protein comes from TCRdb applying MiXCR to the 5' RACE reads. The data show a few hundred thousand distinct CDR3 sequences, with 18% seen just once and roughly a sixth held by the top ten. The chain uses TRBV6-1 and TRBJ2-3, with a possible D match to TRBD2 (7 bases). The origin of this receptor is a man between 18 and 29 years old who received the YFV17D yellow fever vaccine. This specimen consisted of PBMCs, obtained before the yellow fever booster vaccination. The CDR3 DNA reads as TGTGCCAGCCTTACGGGGGGCGGCACAGATACGCAGTATTTT. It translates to CASLTGGGTDTQYF.